One and the same sample provided the 30 T cell receptor beta chains below, sequenced in a study of PD-L1 blockade in urothelial cancer. The table came from immunoSEQ multiplex PCR; TCRdb's copy has only in-frame clones and leaves some out. The repertoire holds roughly 45,000 clones, with 88% as singletons. The sequencing here drew on PBMCs, taken around atezolizumab (anti-PD-L1) treatment. The receptors shown here come from an older woman with urothelial cancer.

This clone was detected only a few times. The chain combines TRBV6-5 with TRBJ2-7; 9 bases are a match to TRBD1. This CDR3 region has 15 residues. Looked up from germline, CDR1 is MNHEY and CDR2 is SVGAGI. The junction had 6 bases not matched to a gene; V was cut back by 0 bases and J by 6 bases. CDR3 sequence reads: CASSYSRDRVFEQYF. The CDR3 DNA is TGTGCCAGCAGTTACTCGAGGGACAGGGTTTTCGAGCAGTACTTC.

This sequence joins TRBV23-1 and TRBJ2-7; the D gene is possibly TRBD2 (7 bases). TRBV23-1 is treated as an ORF (open reading frame) with a function not yet certain. This CDR3 has 16 residues. V was shortened by 8 bases and J by 3 bases, with 23 bases between the two germline ends. CDR3 nucleotides: TGCGCCAGCGCCGCAGGGCGCGGGAGAGGGGGCTACGAGCAGTACTTC. Translated, it gives CASAAGRGRGGYEQYF.

This rearrangement joins TRBV11-2 to TRBJ2-5; 12 bases are shared with TRBD2. The V segment lost 5 bases and the J segment 2 bases; nucleotides outside the gene matches: 3. The CDR3 consists of 15 residues. Germline V lookup: CDR1 SGHAT, CDR2 FQNNGV. Written as DNA, the CDR3 is TGTGCCAGCAGCCCAGGACTAGCGGGACAAGAGACCCAGTACTTC. Its translation is CASSPGLAGQETQYF.

This clone was found once. The V gene is TRBV19, the J gene TRBJ1-1, with D possibly TRBD1 on 5 matching bases. V was clipped by 1 base and J by 1 base, with 19 bases between them. Germline V lookup: CDR1 LNHDA, CDR2 SQIVND (reference sequence). This CDR3 is built from 18 residues. The CDR3, as DNA: TGTGCCAGTAGTATAGCCGGTCGGGGGAGGAGCGGGAACACTGAAGCTTTCTTT. The encoded protein is CASSIAGRGRSGNTEAFF.

This chain joins TRBV29-1 and TRBJ2-7, with 7 bases lining up with TRBD1. The V gene end was trimmed by 1 base and the J gene end by 6 bases; junction bases not matched to a gene: 6. Germline assignment: CDR1 SQVTM and CDR2 ANQGSEA. The CDR3 is 13 residues long. CDR3 protein: CSVEVAGGVEQYF. CDR3 DNA sequence: TGCAGCGTTGAAGTCGCAGGGGGAGTCGAGCAGTACTTC.

CDR3 sequence: CASSPVVRGEAFF. The CDR3 DNA sequence: TGTGCCAGCAGTCCAGTGGTCCGTGGTGAAGCTTTCTTT. The chain links TRBV6-5 to TRBJ1-1, with no clear D. V lost 5 bases and J lost 7, with 14 bases in between. Looked up from germline, CDR1 is MNHEY and CDR2 is SVGAGI. The CDR3 length is 13 residues.

In its sample, this clone was seen once. J is TRBJ1-1 and V is TRBV10-3; 7 positions match TRBD1. This CDR3 comprises 15 residues. The V gene end was trimmed by 7 bases and the J gene end by 0 bases; junction bases not matched to a gene: 8. Germline CDR1 and CDR2: ENHRY and SYGVKD. The CDR3 loop is CAINKGAGMNTEAFF. As DNA, the CDR3 is TGTGCCATCAATAAGGGGGCCGGGATGAACACTGAAGCTTTCTTT.

V and J are TRBV25-1 and TRBJ1-5; 7 bases are a match to TRBD1. Germline V gene lookup returns CDR1 MGHDK and CDR2 SYGVNS. The junction had 13 bases not matched to a gene; V was cut back by 5 bases and J by 9 bases. This CDR3 contains 15 residues. For the CDR3, the DNA is TGTGCCAGCAGTTCATGGGGGGACAGCTCCAGGCCCCAGCATTTT. Translation: CASSSWGDSSRPQHF.

In this sample, this clone turned up a few times. The chain employs TRBV11-2 and TRBJ2-5; 10 bases agree with TRBD1. Germline V gene sequence: CDR1 SGHAT, CDR2 FQNNGV. The CDR3 extends over 16 amino acids. After removal of 2 bases from V and 2 bases from J, the junction contained 5 bases not matched to a gene. This CDR3 is CASSLRQGARQETQYF. In DNA, the CDR3 is TGTGCCAGCAGCTTACGACAGGGGGCTCGGCAAGAGACCCAGTACTTC.

The CDR3 sequence: CASNGRMGLAGPSEQFF. Written as DNA, the CDR3 is TGTGCCAGCAACGGACGGATGGGACTAGCGGGACCTAGTGAGCAGTTCTTC. The J gene is TRBJ2-1, the V gene TRBV9, with 13 bases identical to TRBD2. The CDR3 covers 17 residues. The ends lost 6 bases at V and 9 bases at J; junction bases unmatched: 15. CDR1 is SGDLS, CDR2 YYNGEE, per germline.

V and J are TRBV18 and TRBJ2-1; 9 bases line up with TRBD2. CDR1 is KGHSH, CDR2 LQKENI, per germline. V was pared by 3 bases and J by 3 bases, with 9 bases of the junction left unmatched. The CDR3 length is 17 residues. As DNA, the CDR3 is TGTGCCAGCTCACCCCTTGGTAGCGGGGGTCTCTACAATGAGCAGTTCTTC. Its protein product is CASSPLGSGGLYNEQFF.

The J gene is TRBJ1-5, the V gene TRBV19, with D uncertain. Germline V lookup: CDR1 LNHDA, CDR2 SQIVND (reference sequence). This CDR3 is built from 13 residues. The germline V and J ends were trimmed by 5 bases and 1 base, with 6 bases remaining between them. The CDR3 region is CASSLISNQPQHF. In nucleotides, the CDR3 is TGTGCCAGTAGTCTAATCAGCAATCAGCCCCAGCATTTT.

The V call is TRBV9, the J call TRBJ2-5; 12 nucleotides line up with TRBD2. The V and J ends lost 3 bases and 4 bases, in that order; junction bases with no gene match: 1. Germline CDR1 and CDR2: SGDLS and YYNGEE. This CDR3 is built from 14 residues. The CDR3 sequence: CASSAGLAGETQYF. The CDR3 nucleotides are TGTGCCAGCAGCGCGGGACTAGCGGGAGAGACCCAGTACTTC.

This sequence joins TRBV28 and TRBJ2-1; D may be TRBD2 (6 bases). Germline CDR1 reads MDHEN; CDR2 reads SYDVKM. Trimming removed 0 bases at V and 7 bases at J, with 13 bases between. The CDR3 runs 15 residues. CDR3 region: CASSLWKTAGNEQFF. Written as DNA, the CDR3 is TGTGCCAGCAGTTTATGGAAAACGGCGGGGAATGAGCAGTTCTTC.

The chain has TRBV2 and TRBJ1-2, with 7 bases lining up with TRBD1. The V and J ends lost 7 bases and 4 bases, in that order; junction bases with no gene match: 12. Germline V gene lookup returns CDR1 SNHLY and CDR2 FYNNEI. The CDR3 covers 15 residues. In nucleotides, the CDR3 is TGTGCCAGCACCTTGGCGGGACAGCCATCCTATGGCTACACCTTC. It translates to CASTLAGQPSYGYTF. Filled out from reference TRBV2 and TRBJ1-2, the complete variable domain reads EPEVTQTPSHQVTQMGQEVILRCVPISNHLYFYWYRQILGQKVEFLVSFYNNEISEKSEIFDDQFSVERPDGSNFTLKIRSTKLEDSAMYFCASTLAGQPSYGYTFGSGTRLTVV.

The chain employs TRBV2 and TRBJ1-4, with D possibly TRBD1 on 5 matching bases. The V and J ends lost 4 bases and 7 bases respectively, with 16 bases between them. The CDR3 contains 15 residues. Germline values: CDR1 SNHLY, CDR2 FYNNEI. CDR3 DNA sequence: TGTGCCAGCAGTGCGGTGACAGACCCTAGTGAAAAACTGTTTTTT. Translation: CASSAVTDPSEKLFF. The variable domain in full, with the rest retrieved from reference TRBV2 and TRBJ1-4, is EPEVTQTPSHQVTQMGQEVILRCVPISNHLYFYWYRQILGQKVEFLVSFYNNEISEKSEIFDDQFSVERPDGSNFTLKIRSTKLEDSAMYFCASSAVTDPSEKLFFGSGTQLSVL.

The chain couples TRBV2 to TRBJ2-3, with 7 bases identical to TRBD2. CDR3 size: 18 residues. In germline, CDR1 is SNHLY, CDR2 FYNNEI. V was clipped by 2 bases and J by 4 bases; unmatched bases: 15. The CDR3 sequence: CASSEYRSGSGGSDTQYF. The CDR3 DNA is TGTGCCAGCAGTGAATACAGATCGGGCTCCGGGGGGTCAGATACGCAGTATTTT.

This chain links TRBV5-1 with TRBJ2-3; 9 nucleotides agree with TRBD1. Losses at the gene ends were 2 bases for V and 3 bases for J; bases not matched to a gene: 4. The length of the CDR3 is 15 residues. Germline assignment: CDR1 SGHRS and CDR2 YFSETQ. The chain's CDR3 is CASSFRTGVTDTQYF. CDR3 coding DNA: TGCGCCAGCAGCTTCCGGACAGGGGTGACAGATACGCAGTATTTT.

The chain is built from TRBV7-2 and TRBJ2-7; 9 bases are a match to TRBD2. Germline V CDR1 and CDR2: SGHTA, FQGNSA. The CDR3 extends over 14 amino acids. Losses at the gene ends were 5 bases for V and 3 bases for J; bases not matched to a gene: 5. CDR3 residues: CASSLGLAVYEQYF. The CDR3 DNA is TGTGCCAGCAGCCTGGGACTAGCTGTCTACGAGCAGTACTTC.

This sequence joins TRBV7-3 and TRBJ2-2, with no clear D. Trimming took 5 bases from V and 1 from J, leaving 11 bases between them. The CDR3 length is 15 residues. Germline V CDR1 and CDR2: SGHTA, FQGTGA. CDR3 protein: CASSLSRENTGELFF. CDR3 nucleotide sequence: TGTGCCAGCAGCCTGAGCCGAGAGAACACCGGGGAGCTGTTTTTT. Variable domain in full (rest from reference TRBV7-3 and TRBJ2-2): GAGVSQTPSNKVTEKGKYVELRCDPISGHTALYWYRQSLGQGPEFLIYFQGTGAADDSGLPNDRFFAVRPEGSVSTLKIQRTERGDSAVYLCASSLSRENTGELFFGEGSRLTVL.

The chain is built from TRBV6-5 and TRBJ2-3; D is perhaps TRBD2 (6 bases). V was clipped by 7 bases and J by 10 bases, with 24 bases between them. Germline lookup yields CDR1 MNHEY and CDR2 SVGAGI. This CDR3 has 15 residues. The CDR3 nucleotides read TGTGCCAGCAAGGCCCAGGCGGGAATTCCCAACCCGCAGTATTTT. It encodes CASKAQAGIPNPQYF.

This clone was seen only once. This sequence joins TRBV29-1 and TRBJ1-2; TRBD1 is a possible D gene (6 bases). The CDR3 runs to 12 residues. With 5 bases removed from V and 0 bases from J, the gap between germline ends came to 7 bases. Germline-derived CDR1 and CDR2 are SQVTM and ANQGSEA. CDR3 amino acids: CSVRTANYGYTF. CDR3 sequence (DNA): TGCAGCGTTCGGACAGCTAACTATGGCTACACCTTC.

The chain joins TRBV10-3 to TRBJ2-7; 8 nucleotides line up with TRBD2. V trimming: 6 bases; J trimming: 4 bases; junction bases outside the gene matches: 8. Germline CDR1 ENHRY, CDR2 SYGVKD. This CDR3 has 14 residues. CDR3 sequence (DNA): TGTGCCATCAGGTGGTCGGGAGGGCCTTACGAGCAGTACTTC. Translation gives CAIRWSGGPYEQYF.

J is TRBJ2-5 and V is TRBV5-4, with TRBD2 matching over 15 bases. V shed 6 bases, J shed 7 bases, and the junction held 10 bases outside the gene matches. The CDR3 has 16 residues. CDR1 is SGHNT, CDR2 YYREEE, per germline (reference sequence). CDR3 sequence: CASTDRTSGGVGTQYF. The CDR3 coding sequence is TGTGCCAGCACCGACCGGACTAGCGGGGGGGTGGGGACCCAGTACTTC.

The gene calls are TRBV19 and TRBJ1-5; TRBD1 matches at 8 bases. Germline-derived CDR1 and CDR2 are LNHDA and SQIVND (reference sequence). This CDR3 contains 15 residues. Trimming took 3 bases from V and 3 from J; bases not matched to a gene: 4. DNA of the CDR3: TGTGCCAGTAGTATCGGGACAGGAATCAATCAGCCCCAGCATTTT. It yields the protein CASSIGTGINQPQHF.

The chain employs TRBV7-2 and TRBJ1-2; TRBD1 aligns across 7 bases. CDR1 is SGHTA and CDR2 is FQGNSA in the germline V gene. J gave up 8 bases and V 5 bases, and 17 bases lay outside the gene matches. The CDR3 consists of 16 residues. CDR3 in DNA: TGTGCCAGCAGCCCCGACAGGGCAGGCGGTTTAGGCGGCTACACCTTC. Its translation is CASSPDRAGGLGGYTF.

In its sample, this clone was seen a few times. The chain has TRBV19 and TRBJ1-1, with unresolved D. Germline CDR1 and CDR2: LNHDA and SQIVND (reference sequence). V lost 7 bases and J lost 6, with 21 bases in between. CDR3 length: 15 amino acids. CDR3 nucleotide sequence: TGTGCCAGTATCATTTTATCGGGGTTGGTCCCTGAAGCTTTCTTT. It is translated as CASIILSGLVPEAFF.

In its sample, this clone was seen once. The chain combines TRBV2 with TRBJ2-1; no definite D call. V was trimmed by 3 bases and J by 0 bases, leaving 9 bases between them. This CDR3 region has 15 residues. Germline assignment: CDR1 SNHLY and CDR2 FYNNEI. CDR3 nucleotides: TGTGCCAGCAGTGATCGACTTATCTCCTACAATGAGCAGTTCTTC. It codes for CASSDRLISYNEQFF. The whole variable domain, remainder taken from reference TRBV2 and TRBJ2-1, is EPEVTQTPSHQVTQMGQEVILRCVPISNHLYFYWYRQILGQKVEFLVSFYNNEISEKSEIFDDQFSVERPDGSNFTLKIRSTKLEDSAMYFCASSDRLISYNEQFFGPGTRLTVL.

This chain connects TRBV7-7 to TRBJ2-1, with TRBD1 matching over 11 bases. The germline gives CDR1 SSHAT, CDR2 FNYEAQ (reference sequence). V was pared by 5 bases and J by 8 bases, with 8 bases of the junction left unmatched. This CDR3 has 15 residues. The CDR3 spells CASSPGTGGIHEQFF. The CDR3 DNA sequence: TGTGCCAGCAGCCCCGGGACAGGGGGAATTCATGAGCAGTTCTTC.

The chain combines TRBV9 with TRBJ1-3; the match to TRBD1 covers 7 bases. V gave up 3 bases and J gave up 4 bases; unmatched junction bases: 10. The CDR3 loop spans 16 amino acids. Per germline, CDR1 SGDLS and CDR2 YYNGEE. Here the CDR3 DNA reads TGTGCCAGCAGCGCCGACCCCAGGGGGGCAGGAAACACCATATATTTT. As protein: CASSADPRGAGNTIYF. Together with reference TRBV9 and TRBJ1-3, the CDR3 gives the full variable domain: DSGVTQTPKHLITATGQRVTLRCSPRSGDLSVYWYQQSLDQGLQFLIQYYNGEERAKGNILERFSAQQFPDLHSELNLSSLELGDSALYFCASSADPRGAGNTIYFGEGSWLTVV.